This T cell receptor (beta chain) emerged from a study of T cells after yellow fever vaccination. CDR3 length: 17 amino acids. V shed 0 bases and J shed 2 bases, with 14 bases lying between them. The germline V gene has CDR1 ENHRY and CDR2 SYGVKD. A single record per CDR3 protein comes from TCRdb applying MiXCR to the 5' RACE reads. The data show about 170,000 distinct CDR3 sequences, more than 9.5% seen once. This clonotype was picked up a small number of times. What it binds is not known. General study findings and limits: Contaminants from the bulk population, in the form of abundant clonotypes, could be found in FACS-sorted repertoires. Secondary responses were weaker yet peaked faster, day 5 versus 15.

The V gene is TRBV10-3, the J gene TRBJ2-4, with D possibly TRBD2 on 6 matching bases. The material was CD8+ T cells sorted from PBMCs, obtained 15 days after the yellow fever booster vaccination. The sequence derives from a man between 18 and 35 years old who received the YFV17D yellow fever vaccine. CDR3 sequence reads: CAISESLGLLTKNIQYF. DNA for the CDR3: TGTGCCATCAGTGAGTCGTTGGGACTTTTGACCAAAAACATTCAGTACTTC.